The TCR beta chain under discussion was sequenced for a study of human T cells and chemical hapten exposure. Across the study: Readings were taken at 6 days from patch tests that had applied 0.01% DPC to the upper back. Study-level findings and limits: TCRs exceeding 1 in 1000 frequency stayed unchanged with DPC sensitization.

Described time point: patch test 3, about 24 weeks after DPC sensitization. Treatment noted: therapeutic diphenylcyclopropenone sensitization with weekly scalp DPC. This clonotype was seen a handful of times. The antigen remains unidentified. TCRdb used MiXCR to reprocess the RACE reads, holding one entry per CDR3 protein. Here the sample spans 110,000 or so distinct CDR3 sequences, under 40% being singletons. Germline V gene data show CDR1 as MNHNY and CDR2 as SVGAGI (reference sequence). Trimming removed 2 bases at V and 10 bases at J, with 15 bases between. This CDR3 is 14 amino acids long. This TCR came from a man in his forties with alopecia areata. Some clones in this sample may be carry-over from other donors' samples. The V call is TRBV6-6, the J call TRBJ2-1; a weak D match, TRBD2 (6 bases). The sample here was whole blood, taken in connection with sensitization to the hapten diphenylcyclopropenone (DPC). CDR3 region: CASSYPTDSGEQFF. The CDR3 DNA reads as TGTGCCAGCAGTTACCCCACTGACAGCGGGGAGCAGTTCTTC.